This T cell receptor (beta chain) was identified during a study of cytotoxic CD8 clonotypes in ibrutinib-treated CLL. Whole-study context: Researchers reported around 10 relapsed/refractory and over 14 treatment-naive patients, 17 of them IGHV unmutated.

V shed 8 bases and J shed 2 bases, with 16 bases lying between them. The CDR3 covers 15 residues. Germline V CDR1 and CDR2: SNHLY, FYNNEI. Of note for this clone: What it binds is unknown.

The study's findings and limits: Baseline clonality exceeded age-matched healthy donors and tracked circulating CD8+ T-cell counts.

Libraries were prepared by immunoSEQ multiplex PCR; TCRdb keeps only in-frame clonotypes and omits some of them. The sample carries 26,000 or so clones, 62% recorded once. The sequence was collected from a human donor with chronic lymphocytic leukemia. The J gene is TRBJ2-1, the V gene TRBV2, with no clear D. Here the sequenced sample was PBMCs, taken before ibrutinib treatment. CDR3 nucleotides: TGTGCCAGCCGCCCTCTCGGCTCTACCTACAATGAGCAGTTCTTC. It specifies CASRPLGSTYNEQFF. Filled out from reference TRBV2 and TRBJ2-1, the complete variable domain reads EPEVTQTPSHQVTQMGQEVILRCVPISNHLYFYWYRQILGQKVEFLVSFYNNEISEKSEIFDDQFSVERPDGSNFTLKIRSTKLEDSAMYFCASRPLGSTYNEQFFGPGTRLTVL.